This T cell receptor beta chain derives from a study of Ad26.COV2.S vaccination and SARS-CoV-2 variants. Regarding the study as a whole: After vaccination, reports described spike-specific CD8+ and CD4+ T cell responses as showing substantial breadth.

This clone was observed a single time. Its antigen is not identified. The assay was immunoSEQ multiplex PCR, and TCRdb's table has in-frame clones only and misses some. The table shows hundreds of thousands of clones, with 85% to 90% occurring only once. As for treatment: some 20 received Ad26.COV2.S at low or high dose, single or two shots; several received placebo; per-sample allocation not given. Repertoires come from day 63 after the first vaccine or placebo injection. A Boston adult aged 18-55 years was the donor. The administered vaccine (an Ad26 vector) expressed Wuhan-strain SARS-CoV-2 spike. This receptor was identified in a person between 18 and 65 years old who received the Ad26.COV2.S COVID-19 vaccine or a placebo. Sequenced here: peripheral blood, sampled in a trial of Ad26.COV2.S vaccine versus placebo.

This CDR3 is CASSRDLRGEAEAFF. DNA of the CDR3: TGTGCCAGCAGTCGTGATCTAAGGGGAGAGGCTGAAGCTTTCTTT. The chain joins TRBV7-2 to TRBJ1-1; perhaps TRBD1 as D (5 bases). From germline, CDR1 is SGHTA and CDR2 FQGNSA. There are 15 residues in the CDR3. Trimming removed 6 bases at V and 6 bases at J, with 20 bases between.